These T cell receptor beta chains were read from a single sample in a study of T cells in localized non-small cell lung cancer. Repertoires were generated with immunoSEQ multiplex PCR, while TCRdb's copy carries only in-frame clones and drops some. The sample carries roughly 20,000 clones, 88% recorded once. The sample here was peripheral blood mononuclear cells, taken before any cancer treatment. Source of these receptors: a male donor at least 60 years old with stage II lung adenocarcinoma. Each CDR3 is given with its conserved first and last residue. A D gene is named only where the DNA matches it firmly. Expanded clones are given a class, and other clones once, few, many or no size at all.

>-|TRBV2|14|TRBJ1-1|-
TGTGCCAGCAGTGAACAAGGGGGTGACACTGAAGCTTTCTTT
CASSEQGGDTEAFF
>-|TRBV5-1|12|TRBJ2-2|-
TGCGCCAGCAGCTTCCTAGGGGGGGAGCTGTTTTTT
CASSFLGGELFF
>TRBD1|TRBV2|16|TRBJ1-1|-
TGTGCCAGCAGGAACAGGGGGCTATTGGTATACACTGAAGCTTTCTTT
CASRNRGLLVYTEAFF
>-|TRBV6-5|16|TRBJ1-1|-
TGTGCCAGCAGCTACTCGGGGGAGGGAATGAACACTGAAGCTTTCTTT
CASSYSGEGMNTEAFF
>-|TRBV6-6|15|TRBJ1-1|-
TGTGCCAGCAGTGTTTGGGACACCCTGAACACTGAAGCTTTCTTT
CASSVWDTLNTEAFF
>TRBD1|TRBV15|14|TRBJ1-2|once
TGTGCCACCACTCTCGACAGGGGGTCTTTCGGCTACACCTTC
CATTLDRGSFGYTF
>TRBD1|TRBV5-1|13|TRBJ1-1|-
TGCGCCAGCAGCTCGGGACAGGGGACTGAAGCTTTCTTT
CASSSGQGTEAFF
>-|TRBV11-2|17|TRBJ1-3|-
TGTGCCAGCAGGGTTCTCCGGGCCGGGGGCTCTGGAAACACCATATATTTT
CASRVLRAGGSGNTIYF
>-|TRBV7-2|13|TRBJ1-3|-
TGTGCCAGCAGCTTAGATGCTGGAAACACCATATATTTT
CASSLDAGNTIYF
>TRBD1|TRBV5-4|14|TRBJ1-1|-
TGTGCCAGCAGTTGGGGACAGGGGGACACTGAAGCTTTCTTT
CASSWGQGDTEAFF
>TRBD2|TRBV2|14|TRBJ2-5|-
TGTGCCAGCAGTGAAGGGACTAGACAAGAGACCCAGTACTTC
CASSEGTRQETQYF
>TRBD1|TRBV4-1|21|TRBJ2-6|-
TGCGCCAGCAGCCAAAAACCGGGACAGGGGACGGGGTACTCTGGGGCCAACGTCCTGACTTTC
CASSQKPGQGTGYSGANVLTF
>-|TRBV18|15|TRBJ1-1|-
TGTGCCAGCTCCGGAAAGGGCTATCGGAACACTGAAGCTTTCTTT
CASSGKGYRNTEAFF
>-|TRBV19|15|TRBJ1-2|-
TGTGCCAGTAGAACCGAGGGACAAGTTAACTATGGCTACACCTTC
CASRTEGQVNYGYTF
>TRBD1|TRBV5-4|14|TRBJ1-1|-
TGTGCCAGCAGAGATACACAGGGGGCGCTGCAAGCTTTCTTT
CASRDTQGALQAFF
>-|TRBV7-9|17|TRBJ1-2|-
TGTGCCAGCAGCTCTCTCGACTTTCAGGGTGATGGGGATGGCTACACCTTC
CASSSLDFQGDGDGYTF
>-|TRBV29-1|17|TRBJ2-3|-
TGCAGCGTTGAATCCGATGGGATTACCCGTTTCGGCAAAACGCAGTATTTT
CSVESDGITRFGKTQYF
>-|TRBV10-2|13|TRBJ2-1|-
TGCGCCAGCAGTGAAGGGAGCTACAATGAGCAGTTCTTC
CASSEGSYNEQFF
>-|TRBV5-1|15|TRBJ2-2|-
TGCGCCAGCAGCTTGGGGTCGGAGTTGACCGGGGAGCTGTTTTTT
CASSLGSELTGELFF
>-|TRBV6-1|14|TRBJ1-4|-
TGTGCCAGCAAATTTAGTGGCAGGGATGAAAAACTGTTTTTT
CASKFSGRDEKLFF
>-|TRBV6-1|14|TRBJ1-4|-
TGTGCCAGCAGGGGGGGTCAGTTTAATGAAAAACTGTTTTTT
CASRGGQFNEKLFF
>-|TRBV7-2|13|TRBJ2-3|-
TGTGCCAGCAGCTTGACATTGCGGGGTGAGCAGTATTTT
CASSLTLRGEQYF
>-|TRBV7-2|13|TRBJ2-7|few
TGTGCCAGCAGCCAAACGGACTCCTACGAGCAGTACTTC
CASSQTDSYEQYF
>TRBD1|TRBV18|15|TRBJ2-7|-
TGTGCCAGCTCACCCGGGACAGGCGCTACCTACGAGCAGTACTTC
CASSPGTGATYEQYF
>-|TRBV5-4|12|TRBJ2-1|-
TGTGCCAGCAGCCAAAAGGGCAGGGAGCAGTTCTTC
CASSQKGREQFF
>-|TRBV2|10|TRBJ2-1|-
TGTGCCAGCGCCAACGAAGGGCAGTTCTTC
CASANEGQFF
>-|TRBV5-1|15|TRBJ1-2|-
TGCGCCAGCAGCTTGGCACAGGGAATAGTCTCTGGCTACACCTTC
CASSLAQGIVSGYTF
>TRBD2|TRBV28|14|TRBJ2-7|-
TGTGCCAGCAGTCCGGCTTGGGGGGGGTACGAGCAGTACTTC
CASSPAWGGYEQYF
>TRBD1|TRBV5-4|16|TRBJ1-6|once
TGTGCCAGCAGCCAGCCCAAGCAGGGGGCCGGTTCACCCCTCCACTTT
CASSQPKQGAGSPLHF
>TRBD1|TRBV10-3|18|TRBJ1-2|-
TGTGCCATCAGTGAGCCACCAAGTCGGACAGGGGGTTTCTATGGCTACACCTTC
CAISEPPSRTGGFYGYTF
>TRBD1|TRBV18|16|TRBJ2-5|-
TGTGCCAGCTCACGGACAGGGGGCGTGAGTGGAGAGACCCAGTACTTC
CASSRTGGVSGETQYF
>TRBD2|TRBV19|18|TRBJ2-1|-
TGTGCCAGTAGTACCCAGGGGCTAGCGGGTCACCTCTACAATGAGCAGTTCTTC
CASSTQGLAGHLYNEQFF
>-|TRBV5-8|14|TRBJ1-2|-
TGTGCCAGCACCCCGGTGGGGGTAGGCTATGGCTACACCTTC
CASTPVGVGYGYTF
>-|TRBV11-2|13|TRBJ2-7|-
TGTGCCAGCAGCCCCTTGCAAGCCTACGAGCAGTACTTC
CASSPLQAYEQYF
>TRBD2|TRBV5-1|14|TRBJ2-3|-
TGCGCCAGTGCCGGGACTAGCAGTATAGATACGCAGTATTTT
CASAGTSSIDTQYF
>-|TRBV28|15|TRBJ1-1|-
TGTGCCAGCAGTTTGGTCGATACTATGAACACTGAAGCTTTCTTT
CASSLVDTMNTEAFF
>-|TRBV6-1|13|TRBJ2-7|-
TGTGCCAGCAGTGAATTTCGGGGCTACGAGCAGTACTTC
CASSEFRGYEQYF
>-|TRBV16|11|TRBJ1-2|-
TGTGCCAGCAGCTATCCGGATGGCTACACCTTC
CASSYPDGYTF
>-|TRBV11-3|13|TRBJ2-1|-
TGTGCCAGCAGCTTTATGTCGTACAATGAGCAGTTCTTC
CASSFMSYNEQFF
>TRBD2|TRBV5-6|16|TRBJ2-3|-
TGTGCCAGCAGCTTGTATGGGGGAGGGCCGGCGGATACGCAGTATTTT
CASSLYGGGPADTQYF
>TRBD2|TRBV5-1|15|TRBJ2-7|-
TGCGCCAGCAGCCCGGATAGAAGCGGGGGCTACGAGCAGTACTTC
CASSPDRSGGYEQYF
>-|TRBV5-1|16|TRBJ1-1|-
TGCGCCAGCAGCTTGGCCGACAGGCGCATGAACACTGAAGCTTTCTTT
CASSLADRRMNTEAFF
>-|TRBV5-1|13|TRBJ2-3|-
TGCGCCAGCAGCTTGGACCCGACAGATACGCAGTATTTT
CASSLDPTDTQYF
>TRBD2|TRBV7-9|18|TRBJ2-2|-
TGTGCCAGCAGCTCACCGTCCGCGGGAGGGCGGCGTGGCGGGGAGCTGTTTTTT
CASSSPSAGGRRGGELFF
>-|TRBV11-2|17|TRBJ2-1|-
TGTGCCAGCAGCTTTAGTAGCGGTAGGGGGCGCAATGGTGAGCAGTTCTTC
CASSFSSGRGRNGEQFF
>-|TRBV28|15|TRBJ2-3|-
TGTGCCAGCAGGGGGACAACCTCTAGCACAGATACGCAGTATTTT
CASRGTTSSTDTQYF
>-|TRBV9|12|TRBJ2-1|-
TGTGCCAGCAGCGGAAACTCCAATGAGCAGTTCTTC
CASSGNSNEQFF
>-|TRBV10-3|16|TRBJ2-3|-
TGTGCCACCAAAGCGACCCCACTAGCTAGAGGGGATACGCAGTATTTT
CATKATPLARGDTQYF
>-|TRBV5-4|12|TRBJ2-7|once
TGTGCCAGCAGCTTTGCGGGCCAAGAGCAGTACTTC
CASSFAGQEQYF
>-|TRBV2|13|TRBJ2-1|-
TGTGCCAGCAGTCCCGGGACCCACGGTGAGCAGTTCTTC
CASSPGTHGEQFF
>-|TRBV5-1|15|TRBJ2-7|few
TGCGCCAGCAGCTTGATGAAAGCACTCTCCTACGAGCAGTACTTC
CASSLMKALSYEQYF
>TRBD2|TRBV25-1|18|TRBJ2-2|-
TGTGCCAGCAGTGAATCCATGGGCCGGGGCGCGGGGGCCGGGGAGCTGTTTTTT
CASSESMGRGAGAGELFF
>-|TRBV4-2|18|TRBJ2-1|-
TGTGCCAGCAGCCAAGTGGAGACCCCCATGAGCTCCTACAATGAGCAGTTCTTC
CASSQVETPMSSYNEQFF
>TRBD2|TRBV18|21|TRBJ2-2|-
TGTGCCAGCTCACCAAGGGTCGCGGGAGAGACCGAGGTTGACTTTACCGGGGAGCTGTTTTTT
CASSPRVAGETEVDFTGELFF
>-|TRBV11-2|14|TRBJ1-6|-
TGTGCCAGCAGCTTAGTGCGGGGCGATTCACCCCTCCACTTT
CASSLVRGDSPLHF
>-|TRBV19|15|TRBJ1-3|few
TGTGCCAGTAGCCAGGAAGGAGACTCTGGAAACACCATATATTTT
CASSQEGDSGNTIYF
>TRBD1|TRBV11-2|17|TRBJ2-1|-
TGTGCCAGCAGCTTAAAATTCCGGGACAGGGGCCCTGATGAGCAGTTCTTC
CASSLKFRDRGPDEQFF
>-|TRBV19|17|TRBJ2-1|-
TGTGCCAGTAGTATAAGTAAGCGGGTATCCTCCTACAATGAGCAGTTCTTC
CASSISKRVSSYNEQFF
>-|TRBV6-5|14|TRBJ1-3|-
TGTGCCAGCAGAGGGCAAACCTCTGGAAACACCATATATTTT
CASRGQTSGNTIYF